This record looks at one TCR beta chain sequence and its context. A multiplex PCR was run with 60 Vbeta primers and 13 Jbeta primers. TCRdb's table, derived via immunoSEQ multiplex PCR, lists solely in-frame clones and lacks some. The repertoire includes 150,000 to 200,000 clones, approximately 80% of them detected once, and 14% sits in the top ten. The sample belongs to a study of cytomegalovirus exposure and HLA in healthy donors. The length of the CDR3 is 14 residues. Germline CDR1 and CDR2: MDHEN and SYDVKM. After removal of 6 bases from V and 5 bases from J, the junction contained 10 bases not matched to a gene.

V is TRBV28 and J is TRBJ2-7; 7 nucleotides match TRBD2. The receptor was derived from a woman aged 40 to 50 in good health and CMV-seronegative. Sequenced sample: PBMCs. CDR3 region: CASRVGGRIDEQYF. The CDR3 DNA is TGTGCCAGCAGGGTCGGGGGGAGAATCGACGAGCAGTACTTC.